A single sample is the source of the 29 T cell receptor beta chains below, sequenced in a study of shared clonotypes between healthy human individuals. Data came from immunoSEQ multiplex PCR; TCRdb stores just in-frame clones and leaves some out. The repertoire consists of about 2.5 million clones, with 85% to 95% occurring once and the leading ten covering 0.37%. Input material: naive CD4+ T cells from PBMCs. As to subset: CD45RA+ positively selected. The receptors were sampled from a young man in good health. Some clones in this sample may be carry-over from other donors' samples.

The chain uses TRBV19 and TRBJ1-5; D possibly corresponds to TRBD1 (6 bases). Trimming took off 1 base at V and 7 bases at J, with 14 bases between the two ends. There are 15 residues in the CDR3. Germline V gives CDR1 LNHDA, CDR2 SQIVND (reference sequence). The CDR3 spells CASSIAYRDGQPQHF. The CDR3 DNA sequence: TGTGCCAGTAGTATAGCCTACAGGGATGGACAGCCCCAGCATTTT.

The chain carries TRBV28 and TRBJ2-1, with D maybe TRBD2 (5 bases). With 2 bases removed from V and 7 bases from J, the gap between germline ends came to 15 bases. The CDR3 loop spans 15 amino acids. Germline CDR1 reads MDHEN; CDR2 reads SYDVKM. This chain's CDR3 is CASSLRLPGMNEQFF. Here the CDR3 DNA reads TGTGCCAGCAGTTTACGACTCCCGGGGATGAATGAGCAGTTCTTC.

The chain is built from TRBV29-1 and TRBJ2-7; TRBD2 matches 9 bases. The CDR3 has 15 residues. V dropped 7 bases and J dropped 0; count of bases not matched to a gene: 10. Germline values: CDR1 SQVTM, CDR2 ANQGSEA. The chain's CDR3 is CSARGGSGSSYEQYF. DNA of the CDR3: TGCAGCGCCAGGGGGGGTAGCGGGAGCTCCTACGAGCAGTACTTC.

The V gene is TRBV28, the J gene TRBJ2-1; 9 positions match TRBD2. The length of the CDR3 is 14 residues. V dropped 7 bases and J dropped 0; count of bases not matched to a gene: 1. In germline, CDR1 is MDHEN, CDR2 SYDVKM. The CDR3 DNA follows: TGTGCCAGCAAACTAGCGGGCTCCTACAATGAGCAGTTCTTC. It specifies CASKLAGSYNEQFF.

The chain is built from TRBV10-1 and TRBJ1-2; maybe TRBD1 (5 bases). The CDR3 runs to 12 residues. With 4 bases removed from V and 5 bases from J, the gap between germline ends came to 8 bases. Germline V CDR1 and CDR2: WNHNN, SYGVQD (reference sequence). CDR3 sequence reads: CASSGDSYGYTF. The CDR3 nucleotides are TGCGCCAGCAGTGGGGACTCTTATGGCTACACCTTC.

The chain couples TRBV30 to TRBJ1-1, with D unresolved. This CDR3 is built from 14 residues. Germline assignment: CDR1 GTSNPN and CDR2 SVGIG (reference sequence). For the CDR3, the DNA is TGTGCGGCTGGAGTGGGTCTAGTCAACACTGAAGCTTTCTTT. Its translation: CAAGVGLVNTEAFF. The whole variable domain, filled in from reference TRBV30 and TRBJ1-1, reads SQTIHQWPATLVQPVGSPLSLECTVEGTSNPNLYWYRQAAGRGLQLLFYSVGIGQISSEVPQNLSASRPQDRQFILSSKKLLLSDSGFYLCAAGVGLVNTEAFFGQGTRLTVV.

The rearrangement uses TRBV18 and TRBJ1-1, with TRBD1 identical over 11 bases. V lost 1 base and J lost 2; bases outside the gene matches: 6. CDR1 and CDR2 from the germline V gene are KGHSH and LQKENI. The CDR3 is 17 residues long. CDR3 loop: CASSPLKGQGENTEAFF. CDR3 coding DNA: TGTGCCAGCTCACCACTCAAGGGACAGGGGGAAAACACTGAAGCTTTCTTT.

The chain uses TRBV14 and TRBJ1-2, with 9 bases that match TRBD1. There are 14 residues in the CDR3. Germline trimming cut 5 bases from V and 5 bases from J; bases unmatched to any gene: 6. Germline-derived CDR1 and CDR2 are SGHDN and FVKESK. The CDR3 sequence is CASSVGQGIYGYTF. The CDR3 DNA reads as TGTGCCAGCAGCGTAGGACAGGGGATTTATGGCTACACCTTC. Using reference TRBV14 and TRBJ1-2 for the parts outside the CDR3, the full variable domain is EAGVTQFPSHSVIEKGQTVTLRCDPISGHDNLYWYRRVMGKEIKFLLHFVKESKQDESGMPNNRFLAERTGGTYSTLKVQPAELEDSGVYFCASSVGQGIYGYTFGSGTRLTVV.

The V call is TRBV6-6, the J call TRBJ1-2; D is uncertain. CDR1 is MNHNY and CDR2 is SVGAGI in the germline V gene (reference sequence). The CDR3 has 13 residues. V was cut by 6 bases and J by 1 base, with 9 bases left in between. The CDR3: CASRAESNYGYTF. The CDR3 nucleotides read TGTGCCAGCAGAGCTGAAAGTAACTATGGCTACACCTTC.

The chain combines TRBV28 with TRBJ1-5; D is unclear. This CDR3 is 15 amino acids long. V was pared by 2 bases and J by 2 bases, with 10 bases between. CDR1 and CDR2 from the germline V gene are MDHEN and SYDVKM. The CDR3, as DNA: TGTGCCAGCAGTTTACTCGGCAGGCGCAATCAGCCCCAGCATTTT. Protein product: CASSLLGRRNQPQHF.

This chain joins TRBV27 and TRBJ2-7; D is ambiguous. CDR3 size: 17 residues. Per germline, CDR1 MNHEY and CDR2 SMNVEV (reference sequence). V was trimmed by 4 bases and J by 5 bases, leaving 24 bases between them. The chain's CDR3 is CASSYPARKPSLNEQYF. CDR3 in DNA: TGTGCCAGCAGTTACCCTGCCCGGAAGCCCTCTTTGAACGAGCAGTACTTC.

Comment on this clone: This may stem from a read error, because a much larger clone lies one nucleotide away. The V gene is TRBV5-1, the J gene TRBJ1-1; D is undetermined. With 1 base removed from V and 4 bases from J, the gap between germline ends came to 2 bases. The length of the CDR3 is 11 residues. The germline CDR1 and CDR2 sequences are SGHRS and YFSETQ. CDR3 loop: CASSLTTEAFF. DNA for the CDR3: TGCGCCAGCAGCTTGACCACTGAAGCTTTCTTT.

This rearrangement joins TRBV11-2 to TRBJ2-3; 10 bases line up with TRBD2. Germline-derived CDR1 and CDR2 are SGHAT and FQNNGV. V trimming: 3 bases; J trimming: 2 bases; junction bases outside the gene matches: 5. The CDR3 extends over 16 amino acids. The CDR3 DNA reads as TGTGCCAGCAGCTTTCGGACTAGCGGCATCACAGATACGCAGTATTTT. Translation gives CASSFRTSGITDTQYF.

This chain links TRBV11-3 with TRBJ2-3; D is ambiguous. The CDR3 consists of 13 residues. Trimming removed 1 base at V and 5 bases at J, with 7 bases between. CDR1 is SGHNT, CDR2 YENEEA, per germline. The CDR3 bases are TGTGCCAGCAGCTTAGTGGCAGAAGATACGCAGTATTTT. This gives the protein CASSLVAEDTQYF.

The chain joins TRBV5-1 to TRBJ2-1; TRBD2 aligns across 8 bases. There are 14 residues in the CDR3. Germline trimming cut 4 bases from V and 6 bases from J; bases unmatched to any gene: 6. CDR1 SGHRS and CDR2 YFSETQ come from the germline V gene. The DNA of the CDR3 is TGCGCCAGCAGCACAGCGGGAGTGGGCAATGAGCAGTTCTTC. It translates to CASSTAGVGNEQFF.

The rearrangement uses TRBV28 and TRBJ1-2, with 7 bases fitting TRBD1. The CDR3 totals 13 residues. CDR1 and CDR2 from the germline V gene are MDHEN and SYDVKM. Trimming at V came to 7 bases and at J to 4 bases, leaving 6 bases not matched to a gene. The CDR3 spells CASTVGQSYGYTF. CDR3 nucleotides: TGTGCCAGCACCGTGGGACAGTCCTATGGCTACACCTTC.

The V gene is TRBV18, the J gene TRBJ2-3; D remains unclear. The germline V gene has CDR1 KGHSH and CDR2 LQKENI. Trimming pared 3 bases from V and 10 bases from J, leaving 14 bases between. CDR3 length equals 13 residues. This chain's CDR3 is CASSPPRGTAQYF. Here the CDR3 DNA reads TGTGCCAGCTCACCCCCACGAGGCACGGCGCAGTATTTT.

The chain couples TRBV19 to TRBJ2-3; D possibly matches TRBD1 or TRBD2 (8 bases each). Trimming took 6 bases from V and 2 from J, leaving 15 bases between them. This CDR3 contains 15 residues. The germline CDR1 and CDR2 sequences are LNHDA and SQIVND (reference sequence). The CDR3 sequence: CASSGGDRITDTQYF. The CDR3 coding sequence is TGTGCCAGTAGCGGGGGGGACAGGATCACAGATACGCAGTATTTT.

The V gene is TRBV5-1, the J gene TRBJ1-1, with D possibly TRBD1 on 5 matching bases. The length of the CDR3 is 14 residues. Germline CDR1 is SGHRS and CDR2 is YFSETQ. V shed 0 bases and J shed 7 bases, with 13 bases lying between them. The CDR3 loop is CASSLGGTDLEAFF. The CDR3 DNA follows: TGCGCCAGCAGCTTGGGCGGGACGGACCTTGAAGCTTTCTTT.

The chain is built from TRBV15 and TRBJ2-3, with TRBD2 identical over 8 bases. The V gene end was trimmed by 5 bases and the J gene end by 2 bases; junction bases not matched to a gene: 3. Germline V CDR1 and CDR2: LNHNV, YYDKDF (reference sequence). This CDR3 has 14 amino acids. The CDR3 here is CATSRGGPTDTQYF. The CDR3 bases are TGTGCCACCAGCCGGGGGGGCCCCACAGATACGCAGTATTTT.

This rearrangement joins TRBV29-1 to TRBJ1-1; 7 bases agree with TRBD1. The CDR3 extends over 14 amino acids. The germline CDR1 and CDR2 sequences are SQVTM and ANQGSEA. J lost 2 bases, V lost 8 bases, and 11 bases had no gene match. CDR3 nucleotide sequence: TGCAGCATCTGGGCGGGACAGATAAACACTGAAGCTTTCTTT. Its translation: CSIWAGQINTEAFF.

Here the CDR3 DNA reads TGTGCCAGTAGTTCTTACGGGGGATATGAAAAACTGTTTTTT. Translating gives CASSSYGGYEKLFF. The chain recombines TRBV19 with TRBJ1-4, with D perhaps TRBD1 (5 bases). The CDR3 loop spans 14 amino acids. The germline V gene has CDR1 LNHDA and CDR2 SQIVND (reference sequence). The V end was cut by 5 bases, the J end by 6 bases, with 13 bases between.

The rearrangement links TRBV7-2 to TRBJ2-1; no reliable D call. Germline assignment: CDR1 SGHTA and CDR2 FQGNSA. The CDR3 runs to 14 residues. V was clipped by 1 base and J by 2 bases, with 6 bases between them. DNA of the CDR3: TGTGCCAGCAGCTTAGGACCACCCTACAATGAGCAGTTCTTC. It codes for CASSLGPPYNEQFF.

V usage is TRBV7-9 and J usage is TRBJ2-1; D is perhaps TRBD2 (7 bases). The CDR3 covers 16 residues. Germline V gene data show CDR1 as SEHNR and CDR2 as FQNEAQ (reference sequence). V shed 3 bases and J shed 7 bases, with 19 bases lying between them. CDR3 DNA sequence: TGTGCCAGCAGCTTGTCGTTTCGGGGGGCCTTAAATGAGCAGTTCTTC. Its translation: CASSLSFRGALNEQFF.

The genes are TRBV6-6 and TRBJ2-2; D is unclear. The germline V and J ends were trimmed by 4 bases and 6 bases, with 6 bases remaining between them. The germline V gene encodes CDR1 MNHNY and CDR2 SVGAGI (reference sequence). The CDR3 is made up of 12 amino acids. The CDR3 DNA reads as TGTGCCAGCAGTTTTCCCGCCGGGGAGCTGTTTTTT. Its protein product is CASSFPAGELFF.

The chain uses TRBV11-2 and TRBJ1-2; no firm D call. The CDR3 extends over 15 amino acids. The V and J ends lost 4 bases and 1 base respectively, with 13 bases between them. CDR1 and CDR2 (germline): SGHAT, FQNNGV. CDR3 in amino acids: CASSSRAPINYGYTF. In nucleotides, the CDR3 is TGTGCCAGCAGCTCGAGGGCGCCGATTAACTATGGCTACACCTTC.

Worth noting for this clone: Other DNA sequences in the sample encode the same CDR3. The V call is TRBV5-1, the J call TRBJ2-7; 7 bases align to TRBD1. Germline assignment: CDR1 SGHRS and CDR2 YFSETQ. V lost 4 bases to trimming and J lost 3 bases; unmatched junction nucleotides: 7. CDR3 length: 14 residues. The CDR3, as DNA: TGCGCCAGCAGCCCTAGGGACAGCAGCTACGAGCAGTACTTC. Translated, it gives CASSPRDSSYEQYF.

The rearrangement links TRBV28 to TRBJ2-1, with TRBD2 identical over 11 bases. The trim removed 6 bases at V and 10 bases at J, leaving 8 bases unmatched. The CDR3 length is 14 residues. CDR1 is MDHEN and CDR2 is SYDVKM in the germline V gene. In DNA form, the CDR3 reads TGTGCCAGCAGCGTAGCGGGAGGGCCGAAAGAGCAGTTCTTC. Translating gives CASSVAGGPKEQFF.

This chain uses TRBV23-1 with TRBJ2-7; 9 bases line up with TRBD1. TRBV23-1 is assigned to the ORF class and has an uncertain function. The CDR3 has 17 residues. J was trimmed by 6 bases and V by 2 bases; bases with no gene match: 14. The CDR3 loop is CASSQKTTRDRVSEQYF. The CDR3 DNA follows: TGCGCCAGCAGTCAAAAAACTACCCGGGACAGGGTCTCCGAGCAGTACTTC.